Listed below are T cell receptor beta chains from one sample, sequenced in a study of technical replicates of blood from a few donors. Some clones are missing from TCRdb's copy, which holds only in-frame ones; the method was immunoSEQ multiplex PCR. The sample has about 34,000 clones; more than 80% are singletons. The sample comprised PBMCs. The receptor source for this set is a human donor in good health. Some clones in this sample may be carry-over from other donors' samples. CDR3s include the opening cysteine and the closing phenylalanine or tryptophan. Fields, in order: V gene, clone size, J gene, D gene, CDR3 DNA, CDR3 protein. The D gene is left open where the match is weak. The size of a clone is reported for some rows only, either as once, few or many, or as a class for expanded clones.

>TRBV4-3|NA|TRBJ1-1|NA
TGCGCCAGCCGTAAGGGGGGGCAAAACACTGAAGCTTTCTTT
CASRKGGQNTEAFF
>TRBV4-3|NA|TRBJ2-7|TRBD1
TGCGCCAGCAGCCAAGATAGACAGGGGGCGGTTGAGCAGTACTTC
CASSQDRQGAVEQYF
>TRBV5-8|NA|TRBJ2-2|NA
TGTGCCAGCAGCTCCAACCTTCTCGGACTTAACACCGGGGAGCTGTTTTTT
CASSSNLLGLNTGELFF
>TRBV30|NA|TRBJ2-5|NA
TGTGCCTGGAGTGGGGGGGGCACGCAAGAGACCCAGTACTTC
CAWSGGGTQETQYF
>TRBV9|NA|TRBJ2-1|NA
TGTGCCAGCAGCCCCCAAACAGGGACCAATGAGCAGTTCTTC
CASSPQTGTNEQFF
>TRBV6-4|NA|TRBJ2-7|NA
TGTGCCAGCGCGTTCTTAGACAGTCCAGGATACGAGCAGTACTTC
CASAFLDSPGYEQYF
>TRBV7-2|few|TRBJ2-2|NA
TGTGCCAGCAGACCGACTGGGACCGGGGAGCTGTTTTTT
CASRPTGTGELFF
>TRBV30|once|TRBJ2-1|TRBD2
TGTGCCTGCCTTAGCGGGAGAATTGAGCAGTTCTTC
CACLSGRIEQFF
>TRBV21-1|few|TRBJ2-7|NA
TGTGCCAGCAGGAAGTGGGGGGGGGAGCAGTACTTC
CASRKWGGEQYF
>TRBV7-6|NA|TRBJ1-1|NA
TGTGCCAGCAGCTTACGGGGCGCGGGGGGACTAAACACTGAAGCTTTCTTT
CASSLRGAGGLNTEAFF
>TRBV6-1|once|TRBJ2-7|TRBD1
TGTGCCAGCAGGAATGACAGGGGTGTGTACGAGCAGTACTTC
CASRNDRGVYEQYF
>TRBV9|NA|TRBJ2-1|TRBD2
TGTGCCAGCAGCGAGGGCCCCGGGACTAGCGTCTATGAGCAGTTCTTC
CASSEGPGTSVYEQFF
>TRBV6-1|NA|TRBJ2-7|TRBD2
TGTGCCAGCCAAGAATTGGCGGGGGTCTCCTACGAGCAGTACTTC
CASQELAGVSYEQYF
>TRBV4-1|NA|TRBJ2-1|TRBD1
TGCGCCAGCAGCCCGCCGGGACAGGGAAACAATGAGCAGTTCTTC
CASSPPGQGNNEQFF
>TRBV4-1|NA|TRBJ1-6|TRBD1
TGCGCCAGCAGCCAAGTGTGGGACAGTTCCTATAATTCACCCCTCCACTTT
CASSQVWDSSYNSPLHF
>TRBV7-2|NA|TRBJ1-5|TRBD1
TGTGCCAGCAGCTCGCAAGGACAGGGGGTTCAGCCCCAGCATTTT
CASSSQGQGVQPQHF
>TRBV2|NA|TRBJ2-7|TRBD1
TGTGCCACAGCACGGGACAGCACAAGCTACGAGCAGTACTTC
CATARDSTSYEQYF
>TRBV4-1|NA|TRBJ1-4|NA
TGCGCCAGCAGCCAAGATGGCAGGGAAAAACTGTTTTTT
CASSQDGREKLFF
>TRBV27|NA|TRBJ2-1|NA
TGTGCCAGCAGCCGACTCCTTAGCTCCTACAATGAGCAGTTCTTC
CASSRLLSSYNEQFF
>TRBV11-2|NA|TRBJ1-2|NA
TGTGCCAGCAGCTTAGAGGGGAGAACTTATGGCTACACCTTC
CASSLEGRTYGYTF
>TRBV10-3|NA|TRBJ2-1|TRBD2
TGTGCCATCAGTGAGGGGGTTAGCGGGAGTTACAATGAGCAGTTCTTC
CAISEGVSGSYNEQFF
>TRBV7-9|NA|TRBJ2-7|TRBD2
TGTGCCAGCAACCGACTAGCGGGACCCATGTACGAGCAGTACTTC
CASNRLAGPMYEQYF
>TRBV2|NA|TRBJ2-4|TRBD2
TGTGCCAGCACGGGGGGGCCTTTTGGCATTCAGTACTTC
CASTGGPFGIQYF
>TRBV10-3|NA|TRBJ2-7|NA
TGTGCCATCAGTGAGCCGGGACTCCACTACGAGCAGTACTTC
CAISEPGLHYEQYF
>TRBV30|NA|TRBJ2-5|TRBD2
TGTGCCTGGACGGGACTAGCGGGCCTAACCGGCAGGGAGACCCAGTACTTC
CAWTGLAGLTGRETQYF
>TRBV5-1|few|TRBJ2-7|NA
TGCGCCAGCAGCTCCGGACACCAACTCGGCTACGAGCAGTACTTC
CASSSGHQLGYEQYF
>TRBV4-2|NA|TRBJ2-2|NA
TGTGCCAGCAGCCAGTTCGCGGGCGAGCTCGGGGAGCTGTTTTTT
CASSQFAGELGELFF
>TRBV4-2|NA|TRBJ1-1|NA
TGTGCCAGCAGCCAAGTGCAGGGAGAAGCTTTCTTT
CASSQVQGEAFF
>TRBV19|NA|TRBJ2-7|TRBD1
TGTGCCAGTAGTACGGGTTCGAGACAGGGCTACTACGAGCAGTACTTC
CASSTGSRQGYYEQYF